The 10 T cell receptor beta chains below all came from one sample that was sequenced in a study of esophageal squamous cell carcinoma under preoperative chemotherapy (dated by TCRdb to the late 2010s). Receptor libraries were prepared by PCR. The sequencer listed for this sample is HiSeq X Ten. TCRdb took the public reads, trimmed them with fastp at Q25, ran MiXCR for clone calling and kept in-frame beta chains. Rows with one shared CDR3 protein collapse into an entry with the most common genes and DNA. The sample table contains over 10,000 distinct CDR3 sequences; only one count was recorded for 50% to 55% of them. Approximately 15% of the sample is in the top ten clones. The time point label corresponds to: before preoperative PTX-NDP chemotherapy. This sample was obtained from a patient given preoperative chemotherapy. Receptors originate from a human donor with esophageal squamous cell carcinoma. The donor label of this sample is uncertain.

To note about this clonotype: A much larger clone lies a single base off, so this may be a read error. The chain links TRBV7-3 to TRBJ2-1; D possibly uses TRBD1 or TRBD2 (5 bases each). The CDR3 sequence is 15 residues long. V was shortened by 8 bases and J by 13 bases, with 27 bases between the two germline ends. Germline assignment: CDR1 SGHTA and CDR2 FQGTGA. The CDR3 region is CASSPVGVLGETQFF. Written as DNA, the CDR3 is TGTGCCAGCTCCCCGGTGGGGGTTTTAGGAGAGACCCAGTTCTTC. Full variable domain (rest looked up from reference TRBV7-3 and TRBJ2-1): GAGVSQTPSNKVTEKGKYVELRCDPISGHTALYWYRQSLGQGPEFLIYFQGTGAADDSGLPNDRFFAVRPEGSVSTLKIQRTERGDSAVYLCASSPVGVLGETQFFGPGTRLTVL.

The gene calls are TRBV10-3 and TRBJ1-5, with D unresolved. From germline, CDR1 is ENHRY and CDR2 SYGVKD. The V gene lost 2 bases and the J gene lost 5 bases, with 4 bases spanning the gap. The CDR3 sequence is 12 residues long. The CDR3 DNA reads as TGTGCCATCAGTGAGAGGGATCAGCCCCAGCATTTT. Protein sequence: CAISERDQPQHF.

With respect to this clonotype: The conserved closing phenylalanine or tryptophan is absent in this CDR3, likely reflecting a read error. No DNA is shown, since the ends of the CDR3 on it are uncertain; the CDR3 is the one TCRdb lists. V usage is TRBV12-5 and J usage is TRBJ1-1; no DNA check was done on the table's D call, TRBD1. CDR1 and CDR2 from the germline V gene are LGHNT and FRNRAP. The CDR3 spans 20 amino acids, including both terminal residues. The CDR3 region is CASGLAKIAGTDRSSSSSGQ.

The table lists this clonotype with many counts. The V call is TRBV5-1, the J call TRBJ2-1, with D uncertain. Germline V gene lookup returns CDR1 SGHRS and CDR2 YFSETQ. Trimming shortened V by 4 bases and J by 5 bases, and 4 bases separated the two germline ends. The CDR3 is 11 amino acids. The CDR3 loop reads CASSTNNEQFF. DNA of the CDR3: TGCGCCAGCAGCACCAACAATGAGCAGTTCTTC.

The chain's CDR3 is CASSEGSSGSQETQYF. In nucleotides, the CDR3 is TGTGCCAGCAGTGAGGGGTCTAGCGGGAGTCAAGAGACCCAGTACTTC. This chain connects TRBV25-1 to TRBJ2-5; 10 positions agree with TRBD2. This CDR3 region has 16 residues. Germline V gene lookup returns CDR1 MGHDK and CDR2 SYGVNS. Trimming cost V 3 bases and J 2 bases; bases outside gene matches: 6.

The chain has TRBV6-1 and TRBJ2-3, with D hard to call. V was trimmed by 4 bases and J by 1 base, leaving 9 bases between them. Germline V gene data show CDR1 as MNHNS and CDR2 as SASEGT. The CDR3 runs to 14 residues. CDR3 sequence: CASSVESGTDTQYF. For the CDR3, the DNA is TGTGCCAGCAGTGTGGAGAGTGGCACAGATACGCAGTATTTT.

V and J are TRBV7-6 and TRBJ2-3; unclear D gene. The length of the CDR3 is 12 residues. The germline V gene encodes CDR1 SGHVS and CDR2 FNYEAQ. With 4 bases removed from V and 4 bases from J, the gap between germline ends came to 6 bases. CDR3: CASSSASDTQYF. The CDR3 DNA is TGTGCCAGCAGCTCAGCGTCAGATACGCAGTATTTT.

This chain connects TRBV7-2 to TRBJ2-2; 12 bases are shared with TRBD2. Trimming took 5 bases from V and 5 from J; bases not matched to a gene: 3. CDR1 and CDR2 (germline): SGHTA, FQGNSA. This CDR3 spans 15 amino acids. CDR3: CASSTTSGRTGELFF. DNA of the CDR3: TGTGCCAGCAGCACAACTAGCGGGAGGACCGGGGAGCTGTTTTTT.

This sequence joins TRBV7-2 and TRBJ2-1; D call uncertain. The better agreement between TRBJ2-7 and the DNA end casts doubt on the J call. Germline V gene data show CDR1 as SGHTA and CDR2 as FQGNSA. The CDR3 is 14 amino acids. CDR3 loop: CASSLGVKSYEQYF. The CDR3 DNA is TGTGCCAGCAGCTTAGGGGTTAAGTCCTACGAGCAGTACTTC.

The sample holds many counts of this clonotype. This rearrangement joins TRBV6-1 to TRBJ2-1; possible D gene TRBD2, 5 bases. The CDR3 has 15 amino acids. Germline CDR1 reads MNHNS; CDR2 reads SASEGT. Trimming removed 5 bases from V and 1 base from J, with 12 bases in between. The CDR3: CASSPAATSYNEQFF. The CDR3 nucleotides read TGTGCCAGCAGTCCAGCGGCCACTTCCTACAATGAGCAGTTCTTC.